This entry lists 16 T cell receptor beta chains sequenced from one sample in a study of cytomegalovirus exposure and HLA in healthy donors. Primers included in the PCR were 60 Vbeta and 13 Jbeta primers. Data came from immunoSEQ multiplex PCR; TCRdb stores just in-frame clones and leaves some out. Its listing shows roughly 70,000 clones. Sequences were obtained from PBMCs. The receptors stem from a middle-aged man in good health and CMV-seronegative.

The CDR3 sequence is CASSLVSRAGGELFF. The CDR3, as DNA: TGTGCCAGCAGCTTAGTGTCGCGGGCGGGCGGGGAGCTGTTTTTT. The chain uses TRBV7-8 and TRBJ2-2; a possible D gene is TRBD2 (5 bases). Deletions cut 1 base from V and 7 bases from J, with 13 bases between. There are 15 residues in the CDR3. Germline CDR1 is SGHVS and CDR2 is FQNEAQ.

This sequence joins TRBV6-5 and TRBJ1-3; 7 bases are a match to TRBD1. V gave up 5 bases and J gave up 0 bases; unmatched junction bases: 4. In germline, CDR1 is MNHEY, CDR2 SVGAGI. The CDR3 spans 15 residues. The CDR3 nucleotides are TGTGCCAGCAGTCGTGGACAGGTCTCTGGAAACACCATATATTTT. This sequence encodes CASSRGQVSGNTIYF.

The chain carries TRBV6-1 and TRBJ1-5; 10 bases align to TRBD1. From germline, CDR1 is MNHNS and CDR2 SASEGT. The V gene end was trimmed by 10 bases and the J gene end by 1 base; junction bases not matched to a gene: 4. CDR3 size: 14 residues. CDR3 DNA: TGTGCCACAACGGGACAGGGGAGCAATCAGCCCCAGCATTTT. Protein: CATTGQGSNQPQHF.

V is TRBV7-2 and J is TRBJ1-1; TRBD1 might be the D (6 bases). Germline V CDR1 and CDR2: SGHTA, FQGNSA. CDR3 length: 16 amino acids. The V end lost 5 bases, the J end lost 4 bases, and 20 bases lay between the germline ends. The CDR3 protein is CASSPKHGTFSTEAFF. The CDR3, as DNA: TGTGCCAGCAGCCCAAAACACGGGACATTTAGCACTGAAGCTTTCTTT.

The CDR3 reads CASSQDVAGGRETQYF. The CDR3 region has the DNA TGTGCCAGCAGCCAAGATGTTGCGGGGGGGCGAGAGACCCAGTACTTC. The J gene is TRBJ2-5, the V gene TRBV4-2, with 9 bases identical to TRBD2. V gave up 0 bases and J gave up 4 bases; unmatched junction bases: 6. Germline loops: CDR1 LGHNA, CDR2 YNFKEQ. The CDR3 sequence is 16 residues long.

The chain combines TRBV30 with TRBJ1-5, with D perhaps matching TRBD1 (5 bases). Germline assignment: CDR1 GTSNPN and CDR2 SVGIG (reference sequence). V lost 1 base and J 6 bases, leaving 10 bases between the germline ends. The CDR3 is 13 residues long. The CDR3 DNA follows: TGTGCCTGGAGTGAAGTGGGGCCTCAGCCCCAGCATTTT. It specifies CAWSEVGPQPQHF. The full variable domain, completed using reference TRBV30 and TRBJ1-5, is SQTIHQWPATLVQPVGSPLSLECTVEGTSNPNLYWYRQAAGRGLQLLFYSVGIGQISSEVPQNLSASRPQDRQFILSSKKLLLSDSGFYLCAWSEVGPQPQHFGDGTRLSIL.

The chain links TRBV6-6 to TRBJ2-3; D is undetermined. The CDR3 loop spans 14 amino acids. Germline V lookup: CDR1 MNHNY, CDR2 SVGAGI (reference sequence). The V gene lost 6 bases and the J gene lost 1 base, with 11 bases spanning the gap. The CDR3 here is CASRQDPGTDTQYF. The CDR3 nucleotides read TGTGCCAGCAGGCAGGATCCTGGCACAGATACGCAGTATTTT.

This chain uses TRBV14 with TRBJ2-7; D might be TRBD1 (5 bases). Germline lookup yields CDR1 SGHDN and CDR2 FVKESK. The CDR3 covers 14 residues. Trimming took off 1 base at V and 3 bases at J, with 10 bases between the two ends. CDR3 region: CASSQGGRLYEQYF. In DNA, the CDR3 is TGTGCCAGCAGCCAAGGGGGCCGTCTCTACGAGCAGTACTTC.

The chain has TRBV5-4 and TRBJ2-5, with 8 bases identical to TRBD1. Trimming at V came to 4 bases and at J to 2 bases, leaving 4 bases not matched to a gene. CDR1 is SGHNT and CDR2 is YYREEE in the germline V gene (reference sequence). The CDR3 extends over 14 amino acids. The CDR3 nucleotides read TGTGCCAGCAGCAAAGGACAGGGACAAGAGACCCAGTACTTC. Protein sequence: CASSKGQGQETQYF.

The chain employs TRBV6-5 and TRBJ1-2; 7 bases agree with TRBD1. Germline loops: CDR1 MNHEY, CDR2 SVGAGI. This CDR3 is built from 16 residues. V was clipped by 0 bases and J by 3 bases; unmatched bases: 7. The CDR3 nucleotides read TGTGCCAGCAGTTACTCGGGACAGTCTACAGACTATGGCTACACCTTC. Encoded protein: CASSYSGQSTDYGYTF.

The DNA for the CDR3 is TGTGCCAGCAGCGCCTTACCGGGGGATACGCAGTATTTT. Translated: CASSALPGDTQYF. The chain carries TRBV6-6 and TRBJ2-3; tentative D call: TRBD2 (5 bases). Trimming shortened V by 6 bases and J by 6 bases, and 13 bases separated the two germline ends. Germline CDR1 and CDR2: MNHNY and SVGAGI (reference sequence). The CDR3 spans 13 residues.

V gene TRBV11-2 combines with J gene TRBJ2-7, with TRBD2 identical over 11 bases. CDR1 is SGHAT, CDR2 FQNNGV, per germline. This CDR3 contains 18 residues. Trimming at V came to 5 bases and at J to 0 bases, leaving 12 bases not matched to a gene. CDR3: CASSRGASGGTSSYEQYF. For the CDR3, the DNA is TGTGCCAGCAGCCGAGGAGCTAGCGGGGGGACGAGCTCCTACGAGCAGTACTTC.

V usage is TRBV2 and J usage is TRBJ2-5; TRBD1 agrees at 9 bases. The trim removed 6 bases at V and 5 bases at J, leaving 4 bases unmatched. The CDR3 runs to 13 residues. CDR1 and CDR2 from the germline V gene are SNHLY and FYNNEI. CDR3 amino acids: CASRAQGAETQYF. As DNA, the CDR3 is TGTGCCAGCAGGGCACAGGGGGCTGAGACCCAGTACTTC.

The chain carries TRBV5-1 and TRBJ2-1, with TRBD2 identical over 12 bases. In germline, CDR1 is SGHRS, CDR2 YFSETQ. The V segment lost 4 bases and the J segment 4 bases; nucleotides outside the gene matches: 3. The CDR3 totals 15 residues. The CDR3 DNA reads TGCGCCAGCAGCGGGGGACTAGCGGGTTACAATGAGCAGTTCTTC. Translating gives CASSGGLAGYNEQFF.

The gene calls are TRBV4-1 and TRBJ2-2, with 8 bases that match TRBD1. Germline values: CDR1 MGHRA, CDR2 YSYEKL. The CDR3 contains 15 residues. With V trimmed by 5 bases and J by 0 bases, 2 bases remained unmatched. CDR3 in DNA: TGCGCCAGCAGCAAACAGGGGGCGAACACCGGGGAGCTGTTTTTT. Protein: CASSKQGANTGELFF.

V is TRBV21-1 and J is TRBJ2-7; the DNA was not used to check the table's D call, TRBD2. TRBV21-1 is a pseudogene. The CDR3 totals 18 residues. Here the CDR3 DNA reads TGTGCCAGCAGCAAAACCGTTATTAGGAGGGCCTCTCCCTACGAGCAGTACTTC. It encodes CASSKTVIRRASPYEQYF.